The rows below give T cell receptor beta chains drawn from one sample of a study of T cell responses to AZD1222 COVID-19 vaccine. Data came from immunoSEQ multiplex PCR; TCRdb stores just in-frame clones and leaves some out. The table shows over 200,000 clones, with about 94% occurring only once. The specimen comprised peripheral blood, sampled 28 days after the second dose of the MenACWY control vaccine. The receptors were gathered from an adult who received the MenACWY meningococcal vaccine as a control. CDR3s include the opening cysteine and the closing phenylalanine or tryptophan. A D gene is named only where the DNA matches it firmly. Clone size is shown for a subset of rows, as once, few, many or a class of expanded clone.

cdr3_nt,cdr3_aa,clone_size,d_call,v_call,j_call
TGTGCCAGCAGTTTATCGAAACTAGATAGGCCCCAGTACTTC,CASSLSKLDRPQYF,.,.,TRBV27,TRBJ2-5
TGTGCCAGCAGCGCGGCCCCCTCTAGCGGCTCCTACAATGAGCAGTTCTTC,CASSAAPSSGSYNEQFF,.,TRBD2,TRBV9,TRBJ2-1
TGTGCCAGCAGCTTAGCGGGGGAATACTATGGCTACACCTTC,CASSLAGEYYGYTF,.,.,TRBV7-9,TRBJ1-2
TGTGCCAGCATTACTTACTCTGGGGCCAACGTCCTGACTTTC,CASITYSGANVLTF,.,.,TRBV6-5,TRBJ2-6
TGTGCCAGCAGTTTATCTGGCAGGGGAATAGCTGGAAACACCATATATTTT,CASSLSGRGIAGNTIYF,.,.,TRBV28,TRBJ1-3
TGTGCCAGCAGTTTCCATGGGCAGCCCCAGCATTTT,CASSFHGQPQHF,.,.,TRBV12-3/TRBV12-4,TRBJ1-5
TGTGCCAGCAGTGAGCCTGGGGGCAGTACCGGGGAGCTGTTTTTT,CASSEPGGSTGELFF,.,.,TRBV6-1,TRBJ2-2
TGTGCCTGGACTCAGTCCCGGCGAGAGACCCAGTACTTC,CAWTQSRRETQYF,.,.,TRBV30,TRBJ2-5
TGTGCCAGCAGCTTAGATCAGGGAGGGACAGTCTCCTACAATGAGCAGTTCTTC,CASSLDQGGTVSYNEQFF,.,.,TRBV11-3,TRBJ2-1
TGTGCCAGCAGCGATGAGGGAGGGTGGAACAATGAGCAGTTCTTC,CASSDEGGWNNEQFF,once,TRBD2,TRBV9,TRBJ2-1
TGTGCCAGCAGCGGGGACAGAGGCTACACCTTC,CASSGDRGYTF,.,TRBD1,TRBV4-2,TRBJ1-2
TGTGCCAGCAGCTTACGTAGTCAGGGGGCACCCATTCAGTACTTC,CASSLRSQGAPIQYF,.,TRBD1,TRBV7-8,TRBJ2-4
TGTGCCAGCAGCCAACTAGCGGGGCAGGAGCAGTACTTC,CASSQLAGQEQYF,.,TRBD2,TRBV3-1/TRBV3-2,TRBJ2-7
TGTGCCAGTAGTATCAGACTAGCGGGGGCCACAGATACGCAGTATTTT,CASSIRLAGATDTQYF,.,TRBD2,TRBV19,TRBJ2-3
TGTGCCAGCAGCCCCCGGGGGGGGATTGCGGGAAACACCATATATTTT,CASSPRGGIAGNTIYF,.,.,TRBV5-4,TRBJ1-3
TGTGCCAGCATGGGGATCCAGGGGATAGCAACTAATGAAAAACTGTTTTTT,CASMGIQGIATNEKLFF,.,.,TRBV28,TRBJ1-4
TGTGCCAGCAGTGGAGATGGCGGGCCCACAGATACGCAGTATTTT,CASSGDGGPTDTQYF,.,.,TRBV2,TRBJ2-3
TGTGCCAGCAGCGCGAACCCCGGGACGACTGGAAACACCATATATTTT,CASSANPGTTGNTIYF,.,.,TRBV7-3,TRBJ1-3
TGTGCCAGCAGCCCTCCACGGAACCAAGAGACCCAGTACTTC,CASSPPRNQETQYF,.,.,TRBV9,TRBJ2-5
TGTGCCAGCAGTAAACGACAGTTCGGCAGGTTTGGTTCACCCCTCCACTTT,CASSKRQFGRFGSPLHF,.,.,TRBV28,TRBJ1-6
TGTGCCAGCAGTTTATCTTCCTATGAGCAGTTCTTC,CASSLSSYEQFF,.,.,TRBV28,TRBJ2-1
TGTGCCAGCAGTTTAGGGGTCTCCTACAATGAGCAGTTCTTC,CASSLGVSYNEQFF,.,.,TRBV27,TRBJ2-1